A selection of T cell receptor beta chains follows, all from one sample in a study of vaccination effects on CD4 cells after COVID-19. No antigen has been identified for these receptors. Sequenced by immunoSEQ multiplex PCR; TCRdb stores in-frame clones only, minus some. The data show fewer than 70,000 clones, 75% to 90% seen once. The source was CD4+ T cells from PBMCs cultured with SARS-CoV-2 spike peptides, collected before COVID-19 vaccination. These receptors all come from a human donor who received a COVID-19 vaccine. The CDR3 runs from the conserved cysteine through the conserved F or W. The D gene is left open where the match is weak. Clone size is given for some rows only: seen once, a few or many times, or a class if the clone is expanded.

clone size: -; V gene: TRBV6-5; D gene: TRBD1; J gene: TRBJ1-1; CDR3 length: 15; CDR3 DNA: TGTGCCAGCAGTTACTCCGGACAGGGTATCTCTGAAGCTTTCTTT; CDR3 protein: CASSYSGQGISEAFF
clone size: -; V gene: TRBV6-4; D gene: TRBD1; J gene: TRBJ2-4; CDR3 length: 15; CDR3 DNA: TGTGCCAGCAGGGGAGGACAGGGAACCAAAAACATTCAGTACTTC; CDR3 protein: CASRGGQGTKNIQYF
clone size: -; V gene: TRBV7-9; D gene: TRBD1; J gene: TRBJ2-5; CDR3 length: 14; CDR3 DNA: TGTGCCAGCAGCATCGTGACAGGGTCAGAGACCCAGTACTTC; CDR3 protein: CASSIVTGSETQYF
clone size: -; V gene: TRBV24-1; D gene: -; J gene: TRBJ1-5; CDR3 length: 14; CDR3 DNA: TGTGCCACCAGTGATTCGACGGGGGATCAGCCCCAGCATTTT; CDR3 protein: CATSDSTGDQPQHF
clone size: -; V gene: TRBV18; D gene: -; J gene: TRBJ2-5; CDR3 length: 13; CDR3 DNA: TGTGCCAGCTCAGTGACGGCACAAGAGACCCAGTACTTC; CDR3 protein: CASSVTAQETQYF
clone size: once; V gene: TRBV30; D gene: -; J gene: TRBJ2-6; CDR3 length: 15; CDR3 DNA: TGTGCCAGACCCAGTGGTGGATCTGGGGCCAACGTCCTGACTTTC; CDR3 protein: CARPSGGSGANVLTF
clone size: -; V gene: TRBV5-1; D gene: -; J gene: TRBJ2-1; CDR3 length: 15; CDR3 DNA: TGCGCCAGCAGCTTGGCCGGCAGGGATTTGAATGAGCAGTTCTTC; CDR3 protein: CASSLAGRDLNEQFF
clone size: once; V gene: TRBV5-8; D gene: TRBD1; J gene: TRBJ2-5; CDR3 length: 19; CDR3 DNA: TGTGCCAGCCCCTTGGGGCATTTCCTGGACAGGGATGTACAAGAGACCCAGTACTTC; CDR3 protein: CASPLGHFLDRDVQETQYF
clone size: -; V gene: TRBV19; D gene: -; J gene: TRBJ1-6; CDR3 length: 16; CDR3 DNA: TGTGCCAGTTCTGGTTCCCTTGGCGGCTATAATTCACCCCTCCACTTT; CDR3 protein: CASSGSLGGYNSPLHF
clone size: -; V gene: TRBV28; D gene: -; J gene: TRBJ1-3; CDR3 length: 14; CDR3 DNA: TGTGCGTCAGTTGGGCAGGGCTCTGGAAACACCATATATTTT; CDR3 protein: CASVGQGSGNTIYF
clone size: -; V gene: TRBV5-4; D gene: TRBD1; J gene: TRBJ1-2; CDR3 length: 16; CDR3 DNA: TGTGCCAGCAGCCCCAAGGGGGGAACAGGGGGCTATGGCTACACCTTC; CDR3 protein: CASSPKGGTGGYGYTF
clone size: -; V gene: TRBV19; D gene: TRBD2; J gene: TRBJ2-1; CDR3 length: 17; CDR3 DNA: TGTGCCAGTAGTATAATTAGCGGGGGGGCCTCTTTCAATGAGCAGTTCTTC; CDR3 protein: CASSIISGGASFNEQFF
clone size: -; V gene: TRBV2; D gene: -; J gene: TRBJ1-3; CDR3 length: 14; CDR3 DNA: TGTGCCAGCAGTGCCAGCGTCACTGGAAACACCATATATTTT; CDR3 protein: CASSASVTGNTIYF
clone size: -; V gene: TRBV3-1/TRBV3-2; D gene: TRBD2; J gene: TRBJ2-1; CDR3 length: 12; CDR3 DNA: TGTGCCAGCAGCTCGCCCGGGACTAGCGCGTTCTTC; CDR3 protein: CASSSPGTSAFF
clone size: -; V gene: TRBV6-5; D gene: TRBD1; J gene: TRBJ2-2; CDR3 length: 15; CDR3 DNA: TGTGCCAGCAGTTACGGGGACAGAAAGGCCGGGGAGCTGTTTTTT; CDR3 protein: CASSYGDRKAGELFF
clone size: -; V gene: TRBV14; D gene: -; J gene: TRBJ2-3; CDR3 length: 14; CDR3 DNA: TGTGCCAGCAGCCATACCGGGGGCACAGATACGCAGTATTTT; CDR3 protein: CASSHTGGTDTQYF
clone size: -; V gene: TRBV7-6; D gene: -; J gene: TRBJ2-5; CDR3 length: 15; CDR3 DNA: TGTGCCAGCAGCCAACCCGGAGTGTTTGGAGAGACCCAGTACTTC; CDR3 protein: CASSQPGVFGETQYF
clone size: -; V gene: TRBV11-3; D gene: -; J gene: TRBJ2-1; CDR3 length: 13; CDR3 DNA: TGTGCCAGCAGCCCAGAGGAGGGTAATGAGCAGTTCTTC; CDR3 protein: CASSPEEGNEQFF
clone size: -; V gene: TRBV7-8; D gene: TRBD2; J gene: TRBJ2-3; CDR3 length: 16; CDR3 DNA: TGTGCCAGCAGCTTAGGACTAGCGGAACTCACAGATACGCAGTATTTT; CDR3 protein: CASSLGLAELTDTQYF
clone size: -; V gene: TRBV3-1/TRBV3-2; D gene: -; J gene: TRBJ1-5; CDR3 length: 13; CDR3 DNA: TGTGCCAGCAGCCAGGACAGAAATCAGCCCCAGCATTTT; CDR3 protein: CASSQDRNQPQHF
clone size: -; V gene: TRBV6-5; D gene: -; J gene: TRBJ1-2; CDR3 length: 12; CDR3 DNA: TGTGCCAGCAGTTACGGGGGCGGTGGCTACACCTTC; CDR3 protein: CASSYGGGGYTF
clone size: -; V gene: TRBV18; D gene: TRBD2; J gene: TRBJ2-3; CDR3 length: 18; CDR3 DNA: TGTGCCAGCTCCACCGGGACTAGCGGGGGCCCGAGCACAGATACGCAGTATTTT; CDR3 protein: CASSTGTSGGPSTDTQYF
clone size: -; V gene: TRBV19; D gene: TRBD1; J gene: TRBJ1-2; CDR3 length: 14; CDR3 DNA: TGTGCCAGTAGTAGGGACAGGGAATTAGAGAGCTACACCTTC; CDR3 protein: CASSRDRELESYTF
clone size: -; V gene: TRBV27; D gene: TRBD1; J gene: TRBJ2-2; CDR3 length: 15; CDR3 DNA: TGTGCCAGCAGCCGACAGGGTCTTAACACCGGGGAGCTGTTTTTT; CDR3 protein: CASSRQGLNTGELFF
clone size: -; V gene: TRBV6-5; D gene: -; J gene: TRBJ1-2; CDR3 length: 13; CDR3 DNA: TGTGCCAGCAGTCCAAAAAAGGGGGGGGGCTACACCTTC; CDR3 protein: CASSPKKGGGYTF
clone size: -; V gene: TRBV19; D gene: TRBD1; J gene: TRBJ1-2; CDR3 length: 16; CDR3 DNA: TGTGCCAGTACGCAATACGGGGCAGGGGGGTCCTATGGCTACACCTTC; CDR3 protein: CASTQYGAGGSYGYTF
clone size: -; V gene: TRBV19; D gene: -; J gene: TRBJ1-3; CDR3 length: 14; CDR3 DNA: TGTGCCAGTAGTATAGACAGCTCTGGAAACACCATATATTTT; CDR3 protein: CASSIDSSGNTIYF
clone size: few; V gene: TRBV3-1/TRBV3-2; D gene: -; J gene: TRBJ2-1; CDR3 length: 15; CDR3 DNA: TGTGCCAGCAGCCAAGATAGGCAGCTAGACAATGAGCAGTTCTTC; CDR3 protein: CASSQDRQLDNEQFF
clone size: -; V gene: TRBV28; D gene: TRBD1; J gene: TRBJ2-6; CDR3 length: 18; CDR3 DNA: TGTGCCAGCAGGCAGGGACAGGGCGTTTTCTCTGGGGCCAACGTCCTGACTTTC; CDR3 protein: CASRQGQGVFSGANVLTF
clone size: -; V gene: TRBV29-1; D gene: -; J gene: TRBJ1-1; CDR3 length: 11; CDR3 DNA: TGCAGCATGACAGCAAACACTGAAGCTTTCTTT; CDR3 protein: CSMTANTEAFF
clone size: few; V gene: TRBV28; D gene: -; J gene: TRBJ1-5; CDR3 length: 10; CDR3 DNA: TGTGCCAGCGGGAATCAGCCCCAGCATTTT; CDR3 protein: CASGNQPQHF
clone size: once; V gene: TRBV14; D gene: -; J gene: TRBJ2-1; CDR3 length: 16; CDR3 DNA: TGTGCCAGCAGCCATGGGGGGAGGGGGCAAGGCAATGAGCAGTTCTTC; CDR3 protein: CASSHGGRGQGNEQFF
clone size: -; V gene: TRBV6-5; D gene: -; J gene: TRBJ1-3; CDR3 length: 15; CDR3 DNA: TGTGCCAGCAGTTACAGCGCAGGCTCTGGAAACACCATATATTTT; CDR3 protein: CASSYSAGSGNTIYF
clone size: once; V gene: TRBV5-8; D gene: -; J gene: TRBJ2-3; CDR3 length: 13; CDR3 DNA: TGTGCCAGCAACATCATCCCCACAGATACGCAGTATTTT; CDR3 protein: CASNIIPTDTQYF
clone size: -; V gene: TRBV11-2; D gene: TRBD2; J gene: TRBJ2-2; CDR3 length: 16; CDR3 DNA: TGTGCCAGCAGCGTTACTAGCGGGGGGGCGGTCGGGGAGCTGTTTTTT; CDR3 protein: CASSVTSGGAVGELFF
clone size: -; V gene: TRBV27; D gene: -; J gene: TRBJ1-1; CDR3 length: 14; CDR3 DNA: TGTGCCAGCAGTTTTCGGCGGAAGAACACTGAAGCTTTCTTT; CDR3 protein: CASSFRRKNTEAFF
clone size: -; V gene: TRBV18; D gene: TRBD1; J gene: TRBJ2-5; CDR3 length: 12; CDR3 DNA: TGTGCCAGCTCACGACAGGGTGAGACCCAGTACTTC; CDR3 protein: CASSRQGETQYF
clone size: few; V gene: TRBV10-1; D gene: -; J gene: TRBJ2-5; CDR3 length: 13; CDR3 DNA: TGCGCCAGCGAACCCAAGTACCAAGAGACCCAGTACTTC; CDR3 protein: CASEPKYQETQYF
clone size: -; V gene: TRBV7-2; D gene: -; J gene: TRBJ2-3; CDR3 length: 15; CDR3 DNA: TGTGCCAGCAGCCCAGGAGGCAGGGAGGCAGATACGCAGTATTTT; CDR3 protein: CASSPGGREADTQYF
clone size: -; V gene: TRBV5-1; D gene: TRBD1; J gene: TRBJ2-5; CDR3 length: 13; CDR3 DNA: TGCGCCAGCAGTTCTCAGGGGGAAGAGACCCAGTACTTC; CDR3 protein: CASSSQGEETQYF
clone size: -; V gene: TRBV6-5; D gene: TRBD2; J gene: TRBJ2-1; CDR3 length: 14; CDR3 DNA: TGTGCCAGCAGAAGAAGCGGGGGAAACAATGAGCAGTTCTTC; CDR3 protein: CASRRSGGNNEQFF
clone size: -; V gene: TRBV11-1; D gene: -; J gene: TRBJ2-5; CDR3 length: 11; CDR3 DNA: TGTGCCAGCAGAAGGAGTGAGACCCAGTACTTC; CDR3 protein: CASRRSETQYF
clone size: -; V gene: TRBV2; D gene: -; J gene: TRBJ1-6; CDR3 length: 15; CDR3 DNA: TGTGCCAGCAGTGCGATCCGGCCAGGGCCTTCACCCCTCCACTTT; CDR3 protein: CASSAIRPGPSPLHF
clone size: many; V gene: TRBV4-1; D gene: -; J gene: TRBJ1-5; CDR3 length: 16; CDR3 DNA: TGCGCCAGCAGCCAAGATGGATCACAGGGATATCAGCCCCAGCATTTT; CDR3 protein: CASSQDGSQGYQPQHF
clone size: -; V gene: TRBV19; D gene: TRBD1; J gene: TRBJ2-6; CDR3 length: 16; CDR3 DNA: TGTGCCAGTAGTAGAACAGGGGGCTCAGGGGCCAACGTCCTGACTTTC; CDR3 protein: CASSRTGGSGANVLTF
clone size: once; V gene: TRBV19; D gene: TRBD1; J gene: TRBJ2-2; CDR3 length: 15; CDR3 DNA: TGTGCCAGTAGTCCGGGACAGGGATACACCGGGGAGCTGTTTTTT; CDR3 protein: CASSPGQGYTGELFF
clone size: -; V gene: TRBV9; D gene: -; J gene: TRBJ1-2; CDR3 length: 18; CDR3 DNA: TGTGCCAGCAGCGTAGACTCTCTTTTACTAAGAGGGAACTATGGCTACACCTTC; CDR3 protein: CASSVDSLLLRGNYGYTF
clone size: -; V gene: TRBV6-6; D gene: -; J gene: TRBJ2-3; CDR3 length: 15; CDR3 DNA: TGTGCCAGCAGCTCGGGCATTGCGGGCGCAGATACGCAGTATTTT; CDR3 protein: CASSSGIAGADTQYF
clone size: -; V gene: TRBV25-1; D gene: TRBD1; J gene: TRBJ2-3; CDR3 length: 14; CDR3 DNA: TGTGCCAGCAGTGATCACAGGGGAAGCGATACGCAGTATTTT; CDR3 protein: CASSDHRGSDTQYF
clone size: -; V gene: TRBV5-1; D gene: -; J gene: TRBJ1-4; CDR3 length: 15; CDR3 DNA: TGCGCCAGCACCCCCCAATGGGGGAGGGATGAAAAACTGTTTTTT; CDR3 protein: CASTPQWGRDEKLFF
clone size: -; V gene: TRBV15; D gene: TRBD2; J gene: TRBJ2-1; CDR3 length: 14; CDR3 DNA: TGTGCCACCAGCAGAGGCGGACTAGCGGAAAGGCACTTCTTC; CDR3 protein: CATSRGGLAERHFF
clone size: once; V gene: TRBV6-2/TRBV6-3; D gene: -; J gene: TRBJ2-3; CDR3 length: 15; CDR3 DNA: TGTGCCAGCAGCCACCCGCAGGGGGGAGTGGGTACGCAGTATTTT; CDR3 protein: CASSHPQGGVGTQYF
clone size: -; V gene: TRBV28; D gene: -; J gene: TRBJ1-2; CDR3 length: 13; CDR3 DNA: TGTGCCAGCAGTACGGGACGGTTCTATGGCTACACCTTC; CDR3 protein: CASSTGRFYGYTF
clone size: -; V gene: TRBV21-1; D gene: -; J gene: TRBJ1-2; CDR3 length: 15; CDR3 DNA: TGTGCCAGCAGCAAAATTAAGGAAGGGGAGGGGGGCTACACCTTC; CDR3 protein: CASSKIKEGEGGYTF
clone size: -; V gene: TRBV5-6; D gene: -; J gene: TRBJ2-5; CDR3 length: 13; CDR3 DNA: TGTGCCAGCAGCTTGGGTGGGGTAGAGACCCAGTACTTC; CDR3 protein: CASSLGGVETQYF
clone size: -; V gene: TRBV6-5; D gene: -; J gene: TRBJ1-4; CDR3 length: 14; CDR3 DNA: TGTGCCAGCGGGTGGGGGGTAGACGGTGAAAAACTGTTTTTT; CDR3 protein: CASGWGVDGEKLFF
clone size: -; V gene: TRBV6-1; D gene: -; J gene: TRBJ1-2; CDR3 length: 15; CDR3 DNA: TGTGCCAGCAGTGAAAGGGTCGGGGCCCTTTATGGCTACACCTTC; CDR3 protein: CASSERVGALYGYTF
clone size: -; V gene: TRBV7-9; D gene: TRBD1; J gene: TRBJ2-5; CDR3 length: 13; CDR3 DNA: TGTGCCAGCAGTTCAACAGGGGCAGAGACCCAGTACTTC; CDR3 protein: CASSSTGAETQYF